This note documents a single T cell receptor beta chain sequence. Antigen unknown. The sample belongs to a study of response to subunit inactivated influenza vaccine. Study-level findings and limits: Authors suggested that a seasonal influenza vaccination recruits few new T cells each time.

MiXCR, applied by TCRdb to the RT-PCR reads, yields one record per CDR3 protein. The data hold about 800,000 distinct CDR3 sequences, with less than 25% observed a single time. The V gene lost 7 bases and the J gene lost 8 bases, with 9 bases spanning the gap. Germline V gene lookup returns CDR1 MNHEY and CDR2 SVGAGI. The CDR3 is made up of 12 amino acids. J is TRBJ1-6 and V is TRBV6-5; unclear D gene. Source: PBMCs from blood, taken 5 days after vaccination. This TCR was sampled from a man aged 50 or older who received an inactivated influenza vaccine. CDR3 sequence (DNA): TGTGCCAGCACCAAGGACCATTCACCCCTCCACTTT. Its protein product is CASTKDHSPLHF.